One sample yielded the 2 T cell receptor beta chains listed below, sequenced in a study of blood T cell repertoires in COVID-19. Sequencing used immunoSEQ multiplex PCR; TCRdb keeps in-frame clones, though not all of them. The repertoire holds 240,000 or so clones, with roughly 79% as singletons. Material: peripheral blood. Source of these receptors: an elderly woman with COVID-19, enrolled during active disease.

The chain recombines TRBV18 with TRBJ2-7; TRBD2 might be the D (7 bases). Germline V gives CDR1 KGHSH, CDR2 LQKENI. The CDR3 totals 14 residues. Trimming pared 3 bases from V and 2 bases from J, leaving 11 bases between. The CDR3 loop reads CASSPEGGAYEQYF. The CDR3 DNA reads as TGTGCCAGCTCACCTGAAGGGGGGGCCTACGAGCAGTACTTC.

DNA for the CDR3: TGTGCCTGCTCAGGGGTACTGAACACTGAAGCTTTCTTT. The encoded protein is CACSGVLNTEAFF. The chain combines TRBV12-3 or TRBV12-4 with TRBJ1-1; TRBD1 is a possible D gene (6 bases). Trimming stripped 11 bases from V and 0 bases from J, with 13 bases between. This CDR3 has 13 amino acids.